What follows are 17 T cell receptor beta chains derived from one specimen sequenced in a study of response to subunit inactivated influenza vaccine. TCRdb re-analysed the RT-PCR reads in MiXCR, keeping a single row per CDR3 protein. The sample shows 550,000 to 800,000 distinct CDR3 sequences, around 13% of them seen only once. The material sequenced was PBMCs from blood, taken roughly 2 weeks before vaccination. The receptor source for this set is a man between 50 and 59 years old who received an inactivated influenza vaccine.

This clonotype has ten or more counts. V gene TRBV25-1 combines with J gene TRBJ2-2; D gene ambiguous. Trimming pared 3 bases from V and 5 bases from J, leaving 7 bases between. This CDR3 is 13 amino acids long. The germline CDR1 and CDR2 sequences are MGHDK and SYGVNS. CDR3 sequence (DNA): TGTGCCAGCAGTGATAGGGTAACCGGGGAGCTGTTTTTT. Amino acids: CASSDRVTGELFF.

The chain has TRBV29-1 and TRBJ1-1; TRBD1 might be the D (6 bases). This CDR3 has 12 residues. V lost 6 bases to trimming and J lost 3 bases, with 11 bases between them. From germline, CDR1 is SQVTM and CDR2 ANQGSEA. In DNA, the CDR3 is TGCAGCGTGCAGGGGCGGTACACTGAAGCTTTCTTT. Translation: CSVQGRYTEAFF.

At least ten counts were recorded for this clonotype. This sequence joins TRBV29-1 and TRBJ2-7; either TRBD1 or TRBD2 may supply D (5 bases each). The CDR3 covers 13 residues. CDR1 is SQVTM, CDR2 ANQGSEA, per germline. Trimming cost V 7 bases and J 7 bases, with 20 bases left between them. CDR3 region: CSGSGRGLREQYF. The CDR3 nucleotides are TGCAGCGGATCGGGAAGGGGCCTAAGGGAGCAGTACTTC.

The chain uses TRBV28 and TRBJ2-2; 9 bases line up with TRBD1. CDR3 length equals 16 residues. V lost 2 bases and J lost 3; bases outside the gene matches: 4. CDR1 and CDR2 from the germline V gene are MDHEN and SYDVKM. The CDR3, as DNA: TGTGCCAGCAGTTTAGCCGGGACAGGGTACACCGGGGAGCTGTTTTTT. Translated: CASSLAGTGYTGELFF.

The sample holds a few counts of this clonotype. The V call is TRBV6-1, the J call TRBJ2-7; D is uncertain. The CDR3 has 14 residues. Deletions cut 8 bases from V and 2 bases from J, with 16 bases between. The germline V gene has CDR1 MNHNS and CDR2 SASEGT. Written as DNA, the CDR3 is TGTGCCAGCGCTGTGTCGCAGCCGGCCTACGAGCAGTACTTC. The encoded protein is CASAVSQPAYEQYF.

This clonotype has just a few counts. The V gene is TRBV3-1, the J gene TRBJ2-1; D unclear. The length of the CDR3 is 15 residues. In germline, CDR1 is LGHDT, CDR2 YNNKEL (reference sequence). V lost 1 base to trimming and J lost 8 bases, with 15 bases between them. The CDR3 loop is CASSQVKWGGDEQFF. CDR3 DNA: TGTGCCAGCAGCCAAGTTAAATGGGGTGGCGATGAGCAGTTCTTC.

The chain combines TRBV13 with TRBJ1-6; D call uncertain. The CDR3 sequence is 12 residues long. Trimming took 5 bases from V and 7 from J, leaving 6 bases between them. Germline CDR1 is PRHDT and CDR2 is FYEKMQ (reference sequence). The CDR3 loop is CASSRLNSPLHF. The CDR3 region has the DNA TGTGCCAGCAGCCGTCTGAATTCACCCCTCCACTTT.

The CDR3, as DNA: TGTGCCAGCAGTGTTGGAGGGGGGGCCTGGAATGAGCAGTTCTTC. Residues: CASSVGGGAWNEQFF. The genes are TRBV2 and TRBJ2-1, with D maybe TRBD2 (7 bases). CDR1 is SNHLY and CDR2 is FYNNEI in the germline V gene. The CDR3 sequence is 15 residues long. The V gene lost 4 bases and the J gene lost 7 bases, with 17 bases spanning the gap.

A few counts support this clonotype. The rearrangement links TRBV6-5 to TRBJ1-1; D is perhaps TRBD1 (5 bases). This CDR3 has 16 amino acids. The germline V and J ends were trimmed by 2 bases and 3 bases, with 16 bases remaining between them. From germline, CDR1 is MNHEY and CDR2 SVGAGI. DNA for the CDR3: TGTGCCAGCAGTTACGCCCCCCAGGGATGGGACACTGAAGCTTTCTTT. It specifies CASSYAPQGWDTEAFF.

There are a few counts of this clonotype. The chain links TRBV7-2 to TRBJ2-1; 9 nucleotides agree with TRBD2. The V segment lost 4 bases and the J segment 4 bases; nucleotides outside the gene matches: 5. The CDR3 is 15 residues long. The germline V gene has CDR1 SGHTA and CDR2 FQGNSA. CDR3 loop: CASSSTSGFYNEQFF. The CDR3 DNA reads TGTGCCAGCAGCTCGACTAGCGGCTTTTACAATGAGCAGTTCTTC.

This clonotype appeared a few times. The V and J genes are TRBV10-3 and TRBJ2-5; TRBD1 matches at 8 bases. The V segment lost 6 bases and the J segment 2 bases; nucleotides outside the gene matches: 5. CDR3 length: 14 residues. Germline V gene data show CDR1 as ENHRY and CDR2 as SYGVKD. The chain's CDR3 is CAIRGQGLQETQYF. The DNA of the CDR3 is TGTGCCATCAGAGGACAGGGTTTACAAGAGACCCAGTACTTC.

This clonotype showed up just once. This chain uses TRBV5-1 with TRBJ2-7; 13 bases align to TRBD2. CDR3 length equals 15 residues. CDR1 is SGHRS and CDR2 is YFSETQ in the germline V gene. With 4 bases clipped from V and 6 bases from J, the junction kept 7 bases outside the gene matches. The CDR3 sequence: CASSVGTSGVPEQYF. As DNA, the CDR3 is TGCGCCAGCAGCGTAGGGACTAGCGGGGTTCCCGAGCAGTACTTC.

With regard to this clonotype: An end of the junction differs from the germline gene, which may be a read error. V gene TRBV6-5 combines with J gene TRBJ2-3; D gene uncertain. The CDR3 consists of 13 residues. Germline V lookup: CDR1 MNHEY, CDR2 SVGAGI. The CDR3 coding sequence is TGTGCCAGCAGTGACTCCTCCGTAGATACGCAGTATTTT. Its protein is CASSDSSVDTQYF.

The V and J genes are TRBV27 and TRBJ2-7; the D gene is possibly TRBD1 (6 bases). Germline V gene data show CDR1 as MNHEY and CDR2 as SMNVEV (reference sequence). Trimming pared 2 bases from V and 0 bases from J, leaving 8 bases between. This CDR3 is built from 14 residues. CDR3 sequence: CASSLLGASYEQYF. In DNA, the CDR3 is TGTGCCAGCAGTTTACTGGGGGCCTCCTACGAGCAGTACTTC.

Only a few counts were recorded for this clonotype. The rearrangement links TRBV7-2 to TRBJ2-3; no reliable D call. This CDR3 has 14 amino acids. V dropped 8 bases and J dropped 2 bases, with 14 bases sitting between them. Germline CDR1 and CDR2: SGHTA and FQGNSA. The CDR3 DNA follows: TGTGCCAGCTCGCTGACCCGGCTCACAGATACGCAGTATTTT. This sequence encodes CASSLTRLTDTQYF.

This chain links TRBV14 with TRBJ1-1; 7 bases map to TRBD1. J gave up 5 bases and V 3 bases, and 3 bases lay outside the gene matches. Per the germline V gene, CDR1 is SGHDN and CDR2 is FVKESK. CDR3 size: 13 residues. DNA for the CDR3: TGTGCCAGCAGCCACTACAGGGGAACTGAAGCTTTCTTT. Its translation is CASSHYRGTEAFF.

This clonotype was seen a handful of times. V gene TRBV20-1 combines with J gene TRBJ2-7; the D gene is possibly TRBD2 (6 bases). The germline gives CDR1 DFQATT, CDR2 SNEGSKA (reference sequence). This CDR3 region has 12 residues. The CDR3, as DNA: TGCAGCGCCTGGCGGGATACCTACGAGCAGTACTTC. Translated: CSAWRDTYEQYF.